This T cell receptor (beta chain) came from a study of T cell repertoires in cytomegalovirus infection (dated by TCRdb to 2018 to 2020). As for the study more broadly: Alongside well-studied HLA-B-restricted epitopes, the peptide stimulations were aimed at recently identified HLA-C-restricted CMV epitopes, whose presentation resists viral immunomodulation. The HLA type of each donor mattered for the analysis, because public TCR beta signatures pointed to carriage of CMV infection along with the matching HLA type. The investigation overall reported the following: The ex vivo response was dominated by HLA-C-restricted CMV-specific TCR beta clonotypes, which also provided the single most frequent clonotype in two of eight donors. In both this cohort and an independent roughly 400-donor cohort, the cumulative frequency of public TCR beta family members distinguished carriers of CMV infection plus the relevant HLA type.

Interpreted using the paper, the treatment or condition label stands for: in vitro stimulation with specific CMV peptide epitopes to enrich CMV-specific T cells. The sequencer listed for this sample is Illumina HiSeq 1500. TCRdb reprocessed the public reads (quality trimming at Q25 with fastp, clone calling with MiXCR) and kept in-frame beta chains. Each record represents a unique CDR3 protein, reported with the most common genes and DNA among its rows. The sample table records approximately 83,000 distinct CDR3 sequences; approximately 24% of these occur just once. The ten largest clonotypes hold around 50% of the sample. Germline trimming: 7 bases from V, 9 bases from J; junction bases outside gene matches: 13. The CDR3 runs 14 residues from the cysteine to the phenylalanine. The read is trimmed to its CDR3 DNA, 42 bases read in frame from base 1. CDR1 is given as SGHDT and CDR2 as YYEEEE, both from the germline V gene.

This clonotype was observed many times. Its antigen has not been determined. The sample holds no much larger clone one base away, and base qualities are not on file. The sequencing used CD8+ T cells from cultured PBMCs, collected from culture after CMV antigen stimulation. This chain joins TRBV5-6 to TRBJ2-1; 7 bases in between match TRBD1. The receptor comes from a human donor in good health (CMV status not recorded). Some clones in this sample may be carry-over from other donors' samples. The CDR3 amino acid sequence is: CASRRQGIEREQFF. The base sequence is TGTGCCAGCCGGAGACAGGGCATAGAGCGTGAGCAGTTCTTC.